Shown below are 27 T cell receptor beta chains from a single sample sequenced in a study of T cell repertoires in cytomegalovirus infection. Each CDR3 protein gets one entry after TCRdb re-called the reads with MiXCR. The sample consists of about 440,000 distinct CDR3 sequences, approximately 30% of them appearing once. The sequenced sample consisted of PBMCs. The receptors come from a human donor in good health (CMV status not recorded). Some clones in this sample may be carry-over from other donors' samples.

This clonotype occurred a few times. The rearrangement joins TRBV6-5 to TRBJ2-5; D is ambiguous. The V and J ends lost 5 bases and 0 bases respectively, with 10 bases between them. CDR3 size: 14 residues. Germline values: CDR1 MNHEY, CDR2 SVGAGI. The chain's CDR3 is CASSPQLNQETQYF. CDR3 coding DNA: TGTGCCAGCAGTCCCCAACTGAACCAAGAGACCCAGTACTTC.

The rearrangement links TRBV29-1 to TRBJ1-1; D perhaps matches TRBD1 (5 bases). CDR1 is SQVTM, CDR2 ANQGSEA, per germline. V was clipped by 4 bases and J by 2 bases, with 11 bases between them. The CDR3 has 13 amino acids. CDR3 loop: CSVGRGSNTEAFF. The CDR3 nucleotides read TGCAGCGTTGGTCGGGGCTCAAACACTGAAGCTTTCTTT.

The V gene is TRBV20-1, the J gene TRBJ2-1; D is ambiguous. The germline gives CDR1 DFQATT, CDR2 SNEGSKA (reference sequence). V lost 6 bases and J 15 bases, leaving 18 bases between the germline ends. This CDR3 comprises 11 residues. The CDR3 DNA reads TGCAGTGCCCATAAGACACCGAGCAGGTTCTTC. As protein: CSAHKTPSRFF.

The rearrangement links TRBV20-1 to TRBJ2-5, with D uncertain. The CDR3 totals 13 residues. Germline V CDR1 and CDR2: DFQATT, SNEGSKA (reference sequence). V lost 1 base and J lost 1, with 7 bases in between. The CDR3 here is CSARVPPQETQYF. The DNA of the CDR3 is TGCAGTGCTAGAGTCCCACCCCAAGAGACCCAGTACTTC.

This clonotype was found a few times. The rearrangement joins TRBV15 to TRBJ2-7; 7 positions match TRBD1. V dropped 4 bases and J dropped 1; count of bases not matched to a gene: 4. This CDR3 is 14 amino acids long. Germline lookup yields CDR1 LNHNV and CDR2 YYDKDF (reference sequence). The CDR3 region is CATSINRGSYEQYF. For the CDR3, the DNA is TGTGCCACCAGCATCAACAGGGGATCCTACGAGCAGTACTTC.

V and J are TRBV7-8 and TRBJ2-6; 9 positions match TRBD1. J was trimmed by 0 bases and V by 5 bases; bases with no gene match: 8. The CDR3 length is 18 residues. Germline CDR1 SGHVS, CDR2 FQNEAQ. The chain's CDR3 is CASSVYRGQLSGANVLTF. The CDR3 coding sequence is TGTGCCAGCAGCGTCTACAGGGGGCAACTCTCTGGGGCCAACGTCCTGACTTTC.

The V gene is TRBV11-3, the J gene TRBJ2-7; 9 bases are a match to TRBD1. V was clipped by 1 base and J by 4 bases; unmatched bases: 5. This CDR3 has 15 residues. CDR1 and CDR2 (germline): SGHNT, YENEEA. The CDR3 bases are TGTGCCAGCAGCTTAGGAGAAGGACAGGGGTACGAGCAGTACTTC. Amino acids: CASSLGEGQGYEQYF.

This chain links TRBV7-8 with TRBJ2-1; TRBD2 matches 12 bases. Germline V gene sequence: CDR1 SGHVS, CDR2 FQNEAQ. Trimming at V came to 1 base and at J to 5 bases, leaving 3 bases not matched to a gene. The CDR3 loop spans 16 amino acids. The CDR3 DNA reads as TGTGCCAGCAGCTTAGAACTAGCGGGGGGTAACAATGAGCAGTTCTTC. The encoded protein is CASSLELAGGNNEQFF.

This clonotype was detected a few times. This CDR3 is CASSLLLTDTQYF. In DNA form, the CDR3 reads TGTGCCAGCAGTTTACTTTTGACAGATACGCAGTATTTT. The V call is TRBV12-3 or TRBV12-4, the J call TRBJ2-3; D gene uncertain. The CDR3 covers 13 residues. V was pared by 2 bases and J by 3 bases, with 6 bases between.

CDR3 in amino acids: CASKTDNSNQPQHF. The CDR3 DNA follows: TGTGCCAGCAAGACAGATAATAGCAATCAGCCCCAGCATTTT. This chain links TRBV6-2 or TRBV6-3 with TRBJ1-5; the D gene is possibly TRBD1 (5 bases). Germline-derived CDR1 and CDR2 are MNHEY and SVGEGT. The length of the CDR3 is 14 residues. V lost 7 bases and J lost 0, with 10 bases in between.

The V and J genes are TRBV7-6 and TRBJ1-3; D is undetermined. The germline V gene encodes CDR1 SGHVS and CDR2 FNYEAQ. CDR3 length: 11 residues. Trimming took off 10 bases at V and 3 bases at J, with 7 bases between the two ends. This CDR3 reads CATSSGNTIYF. CDR3 nucleotide sequence: TGTGCCACCTCTAGTGGAAACACCATATATTTT.

V is TRBV20-1 and J is TRBJ2-5; 7 positions agree with TRBD1. The germline gives CDR1 DFQATT, CDR2 SNEGSKA (reference sequence). The CDR3 covers 13 residues. The V segment lost 7 bases and the J segment 2 bases; nucleotides outside the gene matches: 7. The CDR3 DNA reads as TGCAGTGGCAGGGGGATTCCACAAGAGACCCAGTACTTC. This codes for CSGRGIPQETQYF.

This clonotype was counted only a few times. This rearrangement joins TRBV18 to TRBJ1-6; tentative D call: TRBD1 (5 bases). This CDR3 comprises 16 residues. The germline CDR1 and CDR2 sequences are KGHSH and LQKENI. Trimming shortened V by 2 bases and J by 7 bases, and 15 bases separated the two germline ends. CDR3 DNA: TGTGCCAGCTCACCAGTGACGGGACTCGTCAATTCACCCCTCCACTTT. The encoded protein is CASSPVTGLVNSPLHF.

This clonotype was counted many times. This sequence joins TRBV7-2 and TRBJ1-2; weak D call: TRBD1 (5 bases). V dropped 5 bases and J dropped 5 bases, with 15 bases sitting between them. The length of the CDR3 is 14 residues. CDR1 is SGHTA, CDR2 FQGNSA, per germline. CDR3 DNA: TGTGCCAGCAGCCTCGCCGGGACCCTATATGGCTACACCTTC. This gives the protein CASSLAGTLYGYTF.

The CDR3 spells CASSNPGSVADTQYF. For the CDR3, the DNA is TGTGCCAGTAGCAACCCGGGGAGCGTGGCAGATACGCAGTATTTT. This rearrangement joins TRBV19 to TRBJ2-3, with D tentatively TRBD2 (5 bases). Germline V CDR1 and CDR2: LNHDA, SQIVND (reference sequence). This CDR3 is 15 amino acids long. The V end was cut by 6 bases, the J end by 4 bases, with 17 bases between.

The chain combines TRBV5-1 with TRBJ2-1; 12 bases fit TRBD1. J gave up 14 bases and V 3 bases, and 12 bases lay outside the gene matches. The CDR3 runs to 15 residues. In germline, CDR1 is SGHRS, CDR2 YFSETQ. The CDR3 protein is CASSSAGQGAEREFF. Written as DNA, the CDR3 is TGCGCCAGCAGCTCCGCGGGACAGGGGGCTGAAAGGGAGTTCTTC.

J is TRBJ2-3 and V is TRBV5-4; D gene uncertain. This CDR3 region has 17 residues. Trimming removed 5 bases from V and 13 bases from J, with 32 bases in between. Germline V gene sequence: CDR1 SGHNT, CDR2 YYREEE (reference sequence). The CDR3 spells CASSDLPGTRSTETKYF. The CDR3 DNA reads as TGTGCCAGCAGTGACCTCCCCGGTACACGGAGCACAGAGACGAAGTATTTT. Using reference TRBV5-4 and TRBJ2-3 for the parts outside the CDR3, the full variable domain is ETGVTQSPTHLIKTRGQQVTLRCSSQSGHNTVSWYQQALGQGPQFIFQYYREEENGRGNFPPRFSGLQFPNYSSELNVNALELDDSALYLCASSDLPGTRSTETKYFGPGTRLTVL.

This clonotype was recorded a few times. The chain couples TRBV6-2 or TRBV6-3 to TRBJ2-1; no clear D. Trimming removed 2 bases at V and 1 base at J, with 12 bases between. Looked up from germline, CDR1 is MNHEY and CDR2 is SVGEGT. This CDR3 region has 16 residues. The CDR3 coding sequence is TGTGCCAGCAGTTACAGGTCATTTATTTCCTACAATGAGCAGTTCTTC. Translating gives CASSYRSFISYNEQFF.

There are many counts of this clonotype. The chain joins TRBV7-2 to TRBJ2-5; 13 bases match TRBD2. V was clipped by 5 bases and J by 5 bases; unmatched bases: 17. Germline V lookup: CDR1 SGHTA, CDR2 FQGNSA. The CDR3 loop spans 19 amino acids. As DNA, the CDR3 is TGTGCCAGCAGCCTCCTACGTTTCGCCGGGACTAGCGGGGTGGAGACCCAGTACTTC. It is translated as CASSLLRFAGTSGVETQYF. The entire variable domain, with the rest obtained from reference TRBV7-2 and TRBJ2-5, is as follows: GAGVSQSPSNKVTEKGKDVELRCDPISGHTALYWYRQSLGQGLEFLIYFQGNSAPDKSGLPSDRFSAERTGGSVSTLTIQRTQQEDSAVYLCASSLLRFAGTSGVETQYFGPGTRLLVL.

The J gene is TRBJ1-5, the V gene TRBV7-2, with a possible D match to TRBD1 (5 bases). CDR1 is SGHTA and CDR2 is FQGNSA in the germline V gene. The CDR3 spans 15 residues. With 2 bases removed from V and 5 bases from J, the gap between germline ends came to 13 bases. CDR3 region: CASSLRQGLHQPQHF. The CDR3 DNA sequence: TGTGCCAGCAGCTTAAGGCAGGGCTTACATCAGCCCCAGCATTTT.

As for this clonotype: Here the CDR3 omits its conserved ending phenylalanine or tryptophan, so a read error is the likely source. The rearrangement uses TRBV24-1 and TRBJ2-4; no clear D gene. V lost 5 bases and J lost 1, with 11 bases in between. Per the germline V gene, CDR1 is KGHDR and CDR2 is SFDVKD. This CDR3 is built from 15 residues. The CDR3 reads CATSGSSSAKNIQYV. CDR3 nucleotides: TGTGCCACCAGTGGTTCGTCGTCCGCCAAAAACATTCAGTACGTC.

This clonotype came up many times. V and J are TRBV7-2 and TRBJ1-6, with no clear D. The V gene lost 3 bases and the J gene lost 7 bases, with 4 bases spanning the gap. The CDR3 is 12 residues long. The germline gives CDR1 SGHTA, CDR2 FQGNSA. CDR3 in amino acids: CASSLQNSPLHF. The CDR3 DNA follows: TGTGCCAGCAGCTTGCAGAATTCACCCCTCCACTTT.

V is TRBV12-3 or TRBV12-4 and J is TRBJ2-7, with a weak D call TRBD2 (6 bases). This CDR3 is built from 16 residues. V lost 7 bases, J lost 3 bases, and 22 bases lay in between. The CDR3 coding sequence is TGTGCCAGCACTCCCGGGTGGGGGGTTGCATGCTACGAGCAGTACTTC. Its protein product is CASTPGWGVACYEQYF.

The rearrangement links TRBV5-4 to TRBJ2-2; 8 bases line up with TRBD1. Trimming at V came to 2 bases and at J to 1 base, leaving 4 bases not matched to a gene. Per germline, CDR1 SGHNT and CDR2 YYREEE (reference sequence). There are 16 residues in the CDR3. The CDR3 DNA reads TGTGCCAGCAGCTTAAGGGGACAGGTGAACACCGGGGAGCTGTTTTTT. Its translation: CASSLRGQVNTGELFF.

The chain links TRBV5-4 to TRBJ2-1; 15 positions match TRBD2. Germline V gene data show CDR1 as SGHNT and CDR2 as YYREEE (reference sequence). The CDR3 sequence is 16 residues long. Germline trimming cut 9 bases from V and 5 bases from J; bases unmatched to any gene: 9. CDR3 sequence (DNA): TGTGCCATTTGGACTAGCGGGGGGGCGGATAACAATGAGCAGTTCTTC. This gives the protein CAIWTSGGADNNEQFF.

The chain is built from TRBV15 and TRBJ1-5, with D unclear. Germline CDR1 LNHNV, CDR2 YYDKDF (reference sequence). Trimming stripped 0 bases from V and 2 bases from J, with 11 bases between. There are 16 residues in the CDR3. CDR3 region: CATSRDLGLGNQPQHF. CDR3 DNA sequence: TGTGCCACCAGCAGAGATCTTGGATTAGGCAATCAGCCCCAGCATTTT.

This chain links TRBV7-9 with TRBJ2-7; D gene ambiguous. Per the germline V gene, CDR1 is SEHNR and CDR2 is FQNEAQ (reference sequence). CDR3 length: 14 amino acids. V was clipped by 5 bases and J by 0 bases, with 11 bases between them. The CDR3 DNA reads as TGTGCCAGCAGCCCACCCCCCAGCTCCTACGAGCAGTACTTC. This sequence encodes CASSPPPSSYEQYF.